These T cell receptor beta chains were read from a single sample in a study of blood T cell repertoires in COVID-19. Here immunoSEQ multiplex PCR was the method, and the copy in TCRdb shows in-frame clones only, minus some. The sample consists of about 52,000 clones, around 83% of them appearing once. The specimen was peripheral blood. Source of these receptors: an older man with active COVID-19. Both conserved end residues are part of each CDR3. D genes are given only for firm matches. Rows may omit the clone size; those that give it use once, few, many or a size class.

J	D	V	size	DNA	CDR3
TRBJ1-6	-	TRBV9	once	TGTGCCAGCAGCGTAGGGGGGGGAAATAATTCACCCCTCCACTTT	CASSVGGGNNSPLHF
TRBJ2-3	-	TRBV7-2	-	TGTGCCAGCAGCCCGAGCACAGATACGCAGTATTTT	CASSPSTDTQYF
TRBJ2-5	-	TRBV6-5	-	TGTGCCAGCAGTCAACCTAGCACGGAGACCCAGTACTTC	CASSQPSTETQYF
TRBJ1-1	-	TRBV10-3	-	TGTGCCATCAGTGAGCCTAGGACCGGGCAGGGTGAAGCTTTCTTT	CAISEPRTGQGEAFF
TRBJ2-5	-	TRBV6-5	-	TGTGCCAGCAGTTACTCCATGGCCAGACAAGAGACCCAGTACTTC	CASSYSMARQETQYF
TRBJ1-5	-	TRBV7-8	-	TGTGCCAGCAGCCCCCAGGGGAGCAATCAGCCCCAGCATTTT	CASSPQGSNQPQHF
TRBJ1-4	TRBD1	TRBV30	-	TGTGCCTGGAGCCCTTTCGGACAGGGTAATGAAAAACTGTTTTTT	CAWSPFGQGNEKLFF
TRBJ1-4	TRBD1	TRBV5-1	-	TGCGCCAGCAGCTTGTCCGGACAGGGGCAGTTTGAAAAACTGTTTTTT	CASSLSGQGQFEKLFF
TRBJ2-2	TRBD1	TRBV4-2	-	TGTGCCAGCAGCCAATGGACAGGGGGCGACACCGGGGAGCTGTTTTTT	CASSQWTGGDTGELFF
TRBJ2-3	TRBD2	TRBV30	-	TGTGCCTGGAGTGTACGAGGACTAGCGGGGGGGATTAGCACAGATACGCAGTATTTT	CAWSVRGLAGGISTDTQYF
TRBJ1-3	TRBD1	TRBV5-5	-	TGTGCCAGCAGCTGGGCCGGGACAGGGAAACTTTCCTCTGGAAACACCATATATTTT	CASSWAGTGKLSSGNTIYF
TRBJ2-7	TRBD1	TRBV9	few	TGTGCCAGCAGCCAAGGGACAGGGGGCTCCTACGAGCAGTACTTC	CASSQGTGGSYEQYF
TRBJ2-2	TRBD2	TRBV3-1/TRBV3-2	-	TGTGCCAGCACCAACACCCTCCCGGGACTAACGATGAACACCGGGGAGCTGTTTTTT	CASTNTLPGLTMNTGELFF
TRBJ1-5	TRBD1	TRBV19	-	TGTGCCAGTAGTGTCACAGGGGCGGGGAATCAGCCCCAGCATTTT	CASSVTGAGNQPQHF
TRBJ1-2	TRBD1	TRBV18	-	TGTGCCAGCTCACCATCCGGGACAGGGGTAATCGAATCTGGCTACACCTTC	CASSPSGTGVIESGYTF
TRBJ1-1	TRBD1	TRBV7-6	-	TGTGCCAGCAGCTCCAACTTGGGACAGGGGGTCGGAGCTTTCTTT	CASSSNLGQGVGAFF
TRBJ1-1	-	TRBV12-3/TRBV12-4	-	TGTGCCAGCACCCGACAGATGCGCACTGAAGCTTTCTTT	CASTRQMRTEAFF
TRBJ2-5	-	TRBV2	-	TGTGCCAGCAGCGCGCTTCATGAGACCCAGTACTTC	CASSALHETQYF
TRBJ2-7	TRBD2	TRBV9	-	TGTGCCAGCAGTGGTATGGGACTAGCGGGCCACGAGCAGTACTTC	CASSGMGLAGHEQYF
TRBJ2-7	-	TRBV5-5	-	TGTGCCAGCAGCCCGACGGGCGGGACCCGCAGCTCCTACGAGCAGTACTTC	CASSPTGGTRSSYEQYF
TRBJ2-6	-	TRBV7-9	-	TGTGCCAGCAGCCCCGACAGTGCTGGGGCCAACGTCCTGACTTTC	CASSPDSAGANVLTF
TRBJ1-2	TRBD1	TRBV10-3	many	TGTGCCACCAGAGACCCAGGGGGCGAATATGGCTACACCTTC	CATRDPGGEYGYTF
TRBJ1-3	-	TRBV4-1	-	TGCGCCAGCAGCCAAGTCGCAGGGGCGGCGGGAAACACCATATATTTT	CASSQVAGAAGNTIYF
TRBJ2-1	TRBD1	TRBV19	-	TGTGCCAGTAGTATTGGGACAGGAGGGTACAATGAGCAGTTCTTC	CASSIGTGGYNEQFF
TRBJ2-1	TRBD1	TRBV24-1	-	TGTGCCACCAGTGAGTCGGGGACAGGGGGATTCAATGAGCAGTTCTTC	CATSESGTGGFNEQFF
TRBJ1-6	-	TRBV3-1/TRBV3-2	few	TGTGCCAGCAGCTACAGCGAAGGGGGTTCACCCCTCCACTTT	CASSYSEGGSPLHF
TRBJ2-2	-	TRBV7-9	-	TGTGCCAGCAGCTTAGATCTCGCGACCGGGGAGCTGTTTTTT	CASSLDLATGELFF
TRBJ2-5	TRBD1	TRBV28	-	TGTGCCAGCAGTTCCGGGACAGGGGGCGGCAGATTCCCTTCGTACTTC	CASSSGTGGGRFPSYF
TRBJ1-2	-	TRBV3-1/TRBV3-2	many	TGTGCCAGCAGCCAACTGGGCCAGGCTGGAGGCTACACCTTC	CASSQLGQAGGYTF
TRBJ2-7	TRBD2	TRBV5-6	-	TGTGCCAGCAGCTTCCTAGCGGGGGACTACGAGCAGTACTTC	CASSFLAGDYEQYF
TRBJ2-2	-	TRBV11-2	-	TGTGCCAGCAGCTTACGGACTAACACCGGGGAGCTGTTTTTT	CASSLRTNTGELFF
TRBJ2-7	-	TRBV5-6	-	TGTGCCAGCAGCGCCGCGGGGTTTCCCTACGAGCAGTACTTC	CASSAAGFPYEQYF
TRBJ2-1	TRBD1	TRBV19	-	TGTGCCAGTAGTCTCCGGGACAGGGGACTAGGTGAGCAGTTCTTC	CASSLRDRGLGEQFF
TRBJ2-3	TRBD2	TRBV4-2	few	TGTGCCAGCAGCCAGGGCCGGGCGGGGGGCCCCACAGATACGCAGTATTTT	CASSQGRAGGPTDTQYF
TRBJ2-7	TRBD1	TRBV30	-	TGTGCCTGGAACTCGGACAGGGGTACCTACGAGCAGTACTTC	CAWNSDRGTYEQYF
TRBJ2-5	TRBD2	TRBV7-8	once	TGTGCCAGCAGCTTAGGCAGCGGGAATCGAGAGACCCAGTACTTC	CASSLGSGNRETQYF
TRBJ2-7	-	TRBV4-1	-	TGCGCCAGCAGCCAAGGTCGCTACTACGAGCAGTACTTC	CASSQGRYYEQYF